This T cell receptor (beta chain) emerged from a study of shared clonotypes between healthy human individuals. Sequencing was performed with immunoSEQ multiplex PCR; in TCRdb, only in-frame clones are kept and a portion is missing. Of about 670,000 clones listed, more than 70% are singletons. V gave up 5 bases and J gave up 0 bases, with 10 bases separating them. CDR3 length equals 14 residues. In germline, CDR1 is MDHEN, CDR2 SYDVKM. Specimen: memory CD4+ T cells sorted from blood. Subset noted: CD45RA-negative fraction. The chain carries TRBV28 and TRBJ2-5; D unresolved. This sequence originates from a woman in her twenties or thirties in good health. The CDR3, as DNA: TGTGCCAGCAGTCCTTTGGGGTACCAAGAGACCCAGTACTTC. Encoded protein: CASSPLGYQETQYF.